This T cell receptor beta chain was sequenced in a study of response to subunit inactivated influenza vaccine. Findings of the study overall: Authors suggested seasonal influenza vaccinations each recruit few new T cells.

TCRdb ran MiXCR on the RT-PCR reads and lists one entry per CDR3 protein. The sample has approximately 490,000 distinct CDR3 sequences; approximately 7.2% are singletons. This clonotype was observed many times. What it recognizes is unknown. CDR1 SGHTA and CDR2 FQGNSA come from the germline V gene. Trimming took 5 bases from V and 2 from J, leaving 9 bases between them. The CDR3 has 13 residues. This clonotype was obtained from a man in his fifties or sixties who received an inactivated influenza vaccine. Sequenced here: PBMCs from blood, sampled less than 30 months after vaccination. V gene TRBV7-2 combines with J gene TRBJ2-5, with D tentatively TRBD1 (5 bases). CDR3 sequence reads: CASSRQSQETQYF. The DNA for the CDR3 is TGTGCCAGCAGCAGACAGTCACAAGAGACCCAGTACTTC.